Listed here are 8 T cell receptor beta chains from one sample, sequenced in a study of blood T cell repertoires in COVID-19. Using immunoSEQ multiplex PCR, the repertoire was profiled, and TCRdb retains in-frame clones only, with some absent. The sample carries some 74,000 clones, about four fifths recorded once. Sequenced input: peripheral blood. Every receptor here comes from a woman aged 80 or older with active or convalescent COVID-19.

V usage is TRBV7-3 and J usage is TRBJ1-2, with 9 bases lining up with TRBD1. CDR3 length equals 14 residues. Germline trimming cut 5 bases from V and 8 bases from J; bases unmatched to any gene: 9. From germline, CDR1 is SGHTA and CDR2 FQGTGA. The CDR3 DNA follows: TGTGCCAGCAGCCCTGGGACAGGGTCGGACGGCTACACCTTC. Protein: CASSPGTGSDGYTF.

The rearrangement joins TRBV28 to TRBJ1-2, with TRBD1 matching over 7 bases. The germline V gene has CDR1 MDHEN and CDR2 SYDVKM. The CDR3 spans 17 residues. V lost 7 bases to trimming and J lost 7 bases; unmatched junction nucleotides: 21. The CDR3 sequence: CASTAPGQSLRGGGYTF. The CDR3 DNA follows: TGTGCCAGCACCGCTCCGGGACAGAGCCTTCGGGGTGGTGGCTACACCTTC.

The V and J genes are TRBV4-1 and TRBJ1-6; a weak D match, TRBD1 (5 bases). The V gene's germline CDR1 is MGHRA and CDR2 YSYEKL. V lost 0 bases and J lost 7, with 13 bases in between. The CDR3 consists of 16 residues. In DNA form, the CDR3 reads TGCGCCAGCAGCCAAGAGGCGGGGGGAGGCAATTCACCCCTCCACTTT. It is translated as CASSQEAGGGNSPLHF.

This sequence joins TRBV5-8 and TRBJ1-2, with 7 nucleotides matching TRBD1. Germline values: CDR1 SGHTS, CDR2 YDEGEE. Trimming cost V 5 bases and J 7 bases; bases outside gene matches: 5. CDR3 length: 12 amino acids. In nucleotides, the CDR3 is TGTGCCAGCAGTAGACAGGGCCTTGGCTACACCTTC. Protein product: CASSRQGLGYTF.

This chain uses TRBV14 with TRBJ2-3; no clear D gene. V lost 0 bases, J lost 4 bases, and 8 bases lay in between. Germline CDR1 and CDR2: SGHDN and FVKESK. The CDR3 spans 14 residues. This CDR3 reads CASSQDRQADTQYF. The CDR3 region has the DNA TGTGCCAGCAGCCAAGATCGGCAGGCAGATACGCAGTATTTT. The full variable domain, rest sourced from reference TRBV14 and TRBJ2-3, is EAGVTQFPSHSVIEKGQTVTLRCDPISGHDNLYWYRRVMGKEIKFLLHFVKESKQDESGMPNNRFLAERTGGTYSTLKVQPAELEDSGVYFCASSQDRQADTQYFGPGTRLTVL.

The gene calls are TRBV7-9 and TRBJ2-1; D remains ambiguous. The CDR3 consists of 14 residues. Trimming pared 3 bases from V and 5 bases from J, leaving 11 bases between. Germline values: CDR1 SEHNR, CDR2 FQNEAQ (reference sequence). Written as DNA, the CDR3 is TGTGCCAGCAGCTTCACCCTACTAAACAATGAGCAGTTCTTC. Amino acids: CASSFTLLNNEQFF.

The rearrangement links TRBV12-2 to TRBJ1-1; the DNA was not used to check the table's D call, TRBD1. TRBV12-2 is a pseudogene locus. The CDR3 has 14 residues. The CDR3 region has the DNA TGTGCAAGTCGCACAACCGCAGGGATCCCTGAAGCTTTCTTT. It yields the protein CASRTTAGIPEAFF.

This chain connects TRBV9 to TRBJ1-2; 8 bases agree with TRBD1. This CDR3 is 17 amino acids long. Losses at the gene ends were 2 bases for V and 5 bases for J; bases not matched to a gene: 14. CDR1 SGDLS and CDR2 YYNGEE come from the germline V gene. The CDR3 bases are TGTGCCAGCAGCGTTGCGGCATCGTATACAGGGGGGTATGGCTACACCTTC. Protein: CASSVAASYTGGYGYTF.